Below, one T cell receptor beta chain is given with its context. Its antigen is unidentified. This specimen comes from a study of beta chain features in type 1 diabetes. General study results and limits: High-TCR-expressing cells could be over-represented by cDNA sequencing.

Every bit of the isolated RNA underwent reverse transcription, so sequencing read expressed TCRB transcripts. Method: immunoSEQ multiplex PCR; TCRdb's copy keeps in-frame clones and lacks some. The table includes tens of thousands of clones, roughly 34% detected once. The CDR3 totals 16 residues. CDR1 is SGHDN and CDR2 is FVKESK in the germline V gene. J gave up 6 bases and V 1 base, and 9 bases lay outside the gene matches. The clonotype originates from a woman younger than 30 in good health. Sequencing was carried out using stem cell memory CD4+ T cells from blood. The V call is TRBV14, the J call TRBJ1-2; 9 nucleotides line up with TRBD1. The CDR3 reads CASSQGTPGTGNGYTF. The CDR3 DNA follows: TGTGCCAGCAGCCAAGGTACTCCCGGGACAGGGAATGGCTACACCTTC.